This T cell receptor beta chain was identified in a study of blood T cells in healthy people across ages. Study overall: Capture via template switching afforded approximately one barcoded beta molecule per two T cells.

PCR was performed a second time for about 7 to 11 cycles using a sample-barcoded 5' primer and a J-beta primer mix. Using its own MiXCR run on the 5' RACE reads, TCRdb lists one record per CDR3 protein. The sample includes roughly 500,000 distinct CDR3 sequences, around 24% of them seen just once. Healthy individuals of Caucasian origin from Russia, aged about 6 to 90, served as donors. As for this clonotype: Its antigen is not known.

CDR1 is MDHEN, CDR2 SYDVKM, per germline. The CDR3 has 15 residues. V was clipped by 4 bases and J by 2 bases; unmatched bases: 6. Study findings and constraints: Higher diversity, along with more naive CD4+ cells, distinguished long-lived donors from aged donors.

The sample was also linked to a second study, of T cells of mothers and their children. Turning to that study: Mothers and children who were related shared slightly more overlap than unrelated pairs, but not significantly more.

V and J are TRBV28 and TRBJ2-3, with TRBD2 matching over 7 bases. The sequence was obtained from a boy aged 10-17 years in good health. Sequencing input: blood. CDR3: CASSSWGGSTDTQYF. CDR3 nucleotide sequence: TGTGCCAGCAGTTCCTGGGGGGGGTCCACAGATACGCAGTATTTT.